This TCR beta chain was identified in a study of cytomegalovirus exposure and HLA in healthy donors. Study findings and constraints: Differences between HLA loci emerged in a later analysis of TCR association rates, with DRB1 most and HLA-C fewest. The study put about 180 TCR beta chains on its list as cytomegalovirus-associated. One variant, a missense change in DCLRE1C, was linked in a later analysis to TCR beta V- and J-gene trimming.

The length of the CDR3 is 16 residues. Looked up from germline, CDR1 is SSHAT and CDR2 is FNYEAQ (reference sequence). V lost 1 base to trimming and J lost 3 bases, with 12 bases between them. Whereas donors were nominally healthy upon sampling, unrecorded immune exposures were probable. A note on this clone: The antigen remains unidentified.

The PCR made use of 60 Vbeta and 13 Jbeta primers. Clones were sequenced by immunoSEQ multiplex PCR, and TCRdb holds only the in-frame ones, with some missing. The data show 140,000 or so clones, with roughly 72% seen just once and around 2.2% held by the top ten. The chain employs TRBV7-7 and TRBJ1-4; D is unclear. Input material: PBMCs. The sequence derives from a middle-aged man in good health and CMV-seronegative. The CDR3 coding sequence is TGTGCCAGCAGCTTAGTTTCGCAGATGGCTAATGAAAAACTGTTTTTT. It encodes CASSLVSQMANEKLFF. Drawing the rest from reference TRBV7-7 and TRBJ1-4, the complete variable domain is GAGVSQSPRYKVTKRGQDVTLRCDPISSHATLYWYQQALGQGPEFLTYFNYEAQPDKSGLPSDRFSAERPEGSISTLTIQRTEQRDSAMYRCASSLVSQMANEKLFFGSGTQLSVL.